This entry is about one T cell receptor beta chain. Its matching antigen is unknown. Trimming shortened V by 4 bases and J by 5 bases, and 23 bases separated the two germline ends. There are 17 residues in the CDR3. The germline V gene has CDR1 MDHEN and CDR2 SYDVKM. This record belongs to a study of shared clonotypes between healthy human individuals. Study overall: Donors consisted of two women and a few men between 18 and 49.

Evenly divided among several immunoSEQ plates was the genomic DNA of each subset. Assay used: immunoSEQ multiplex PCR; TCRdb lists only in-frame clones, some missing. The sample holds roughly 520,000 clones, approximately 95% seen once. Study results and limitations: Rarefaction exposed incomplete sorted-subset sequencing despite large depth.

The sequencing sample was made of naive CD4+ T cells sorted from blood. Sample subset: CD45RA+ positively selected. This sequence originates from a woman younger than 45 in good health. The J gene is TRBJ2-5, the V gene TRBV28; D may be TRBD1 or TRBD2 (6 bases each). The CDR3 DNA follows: TGTGCCAGCAGTTCTCACCCCCCGAGGGGGGCTAGGGAGACCCAGTACTTC. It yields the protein CASSSHPPRGARETQYF.